This note documents a single T cell receptor (beta chain) sequence. Its antigen is as yet unknown. The PCR contained 60 Vbeta and 13 Jbeta primers. Here immunoSEQ multiplex PCR was the method, and the copy in TCRdb shows in-frame clones only, minus some. The sample has 200,000 or so clones; more than 75% are singletons. The data stem from a study of cytomegalovirus exposure and HLA in healthy donors. The study, taken as a whole, reports: CMV serostatus was the sole immune exposure data available. The authors later linked a missense DCLRE1C variant to TCR beta V- and J-gene trimming. Previous analysis showed most TCR beta V segments were productive about 87% or about 30% of the time. Investigators reported 150 to 200 TCR beta chains as tied to cytomegalovirus.

Unmatched junction bases numbered 9, after V lost 1 base and J lost 4 bases. Germline assignment: CDR1 GTSNPN and CDR2 SVGIG (reference sequence). The CDR3 runs 16 residues. The chain uses TRBV30 and TRBJ1-4; 7 nucleotides match TRBD1. The receptor's source is a woman aged 35 to 49 in good health and CMV-seronegative. The sequenced material came from PBMCs. The CDR3 nucleotides are TGTGCCTGGAGTGCCCTCCGGGACAGTAGTAATGAAAAACTGTTTTTT. It yields the protein CAWSALRDSSNEKLFF.